This TCR beta chain was documented in a study of tumor-infiltrating lymphocytes in primary liver carcinoma. Germline-derived CDR1 and CDR2 are SGHAT and FQNNGV. The length of the CDR3 is 17 amino acids, counting both ends. Remarks on this clonotype: The conserved phenylalanine or tryptophan normally closing the CDR3 is absent here, so this likely arose from a read error. The DNA is left out, because the CDR3 cannot be placed on it with certainty; the CDR3 is given as TCRdb lists it.

From around 0.5 ug of total RNA, TCR beta-specific cDNA was reverse-transcribed using a constant-region primer. Employing slightly modified ARM-PCR, three nested multiplex PCR rounds were run, and these gave rise to the TCR beta libraries. The first two PCR rounds, around 11 cycles each, used TRBV1-TRBV30 forward primers and a C-beta reverse primer. TCRdb ran MiXCR on the multiplex PCR reads and lists one entry per CDR3 protein. The sample contains fewer than 110,000 distinct CDR3 sequences, approximately 70% of which appear only once. Unsorted bulk tissue (roughly 20-34 mg) underwent RNA and DNA co-extraction. Surgeons resected the patients' primary liver carcinomas.

This sequence was found in a woman aged 60 to 75 with primary liver carcinoma and hepatitis B virus infection. The specimen sequenced was liver tumor tissue from sampling region 2. Subset denoted: tumor region T2, inferior pole. V and J are TRBV11-2 and TRBJ2-1; the table's D call of TRBD1 was not tested on the DNA. CDR3 residues: CASSLTHGQGYRCEQFI.